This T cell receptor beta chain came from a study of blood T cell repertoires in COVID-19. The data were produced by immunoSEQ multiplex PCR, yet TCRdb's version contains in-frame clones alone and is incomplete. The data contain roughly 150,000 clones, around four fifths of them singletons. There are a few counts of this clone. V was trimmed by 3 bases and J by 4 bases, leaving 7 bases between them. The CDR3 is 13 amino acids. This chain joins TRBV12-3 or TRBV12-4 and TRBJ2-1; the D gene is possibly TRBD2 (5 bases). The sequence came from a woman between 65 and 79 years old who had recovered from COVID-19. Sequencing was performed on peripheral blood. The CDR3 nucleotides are TGTGCCAGCAGTTTTGGGAGATACAATGAGCAGTTCTTC. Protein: CASSFGRYNEQFF.